The 3 T cell receptor beta chains listed next were all sequenced from one sample in a study of blood T cell repertoires in COVID-19 (dated by TCRdb to between 2020 and 2021). The method behind the library was the immunoSEQ multiplex PCR assay. TCRdb took over this immuneACCESS table, retaining in-frame rearrangements with V and J assigned. Such tables are incomplete; in checked studies, under half of the missing clones stem from an unresolved V gene, and the remainder is unexplained. Across this sample there are approximately 260,000 clones, with around 80% seen only once. Jointly, the top ten make up around 4.1% of the sample. The sample consisted of PBMCs or T cells enriched from blood (not recorded which). These receptors were obtained from a man aged 25 to 40 with acute COVID-19.

The gene calls are TRBV5-4 and TRBJ2-4; no definite D call. Trimming cost V 4 bases and J 2 bases, with 10 bases left between them. From germline, CDR1 is SGHNT and CDR2 YYREEE (reference sequence). The CDR3 is 14 amino acids. The CDR3 DNA sequence: TGTGCCAGCAGCCCGGGTAGTTCCAAAAACATTCAGTACTTC. It encodes CASSPGSSKNIQYF.

This sequence joins TRBV7-9 and TRBJ2-7; D is possibly TRBD1 (6 bases). V was clipped by 4 bases and J by 7 bases, with 17 bases between them. The CDR3 consists of 14 residues. The germline V gene has CDR1 SEHNR and CDR2 FQNEAQ (reference sequence). The CDR3 DNA follows: TGTGCCAGCAGCTGGACAGCTTCCCAGGATGAGCAGTACGTC. Translation: CASSWTASQDEQYV.

V is TRBV3-1 (or the pseudogene TRBV3-2) and J is TRBJ1-1; no reliable D call. Trimming took 2 bases from V and 2 from J, leaving 3 bases between them. Germline-derived CDR1 and CDR2 are LGHDT and YNNKEL (reference sequence). This CDR3 is built from 12 residues. The CDR3, as DNA: TGTGCCAGCAGCCAATTAAACACTGAAGCTTTCTTT. Residues: CASSQLNTEAFF.